The 21 T cell receptor beta chains given below trace back to one sample, sequenced in a study of blood T cells in healthy people across ages. For the second PCR, which ran for about 6 to 12 cycles, a sample-barcoded 5' primer and a J-beta primer mix were used. TCRdb called the 5' RACE reads again in MiXCR, with one record for every CDR3 protein. The top ten hold about an eighth of the sample, which has 800,000 to 1,000,000 distinct CDR3 sequences, roughly 48% seen once. The sequenced sample was blood. The receptors originated from a man aged 25-45 years in good health.

This clonotype was detected only a few times. This sequence joins TRBV24-1 and TRBJ2-1; weak D call: TRBD2 (6 bases). The CDR3 spans 15 residues. The germline CDR1 and CDR2 sequences are KGHDR and SFDVKD. V shed 3 bases and J shed 9 bases, with 17 bases lying between them. CDR3 nucleotides: TGTGCCACCAGTGATGCCCCGGACTATAGGGGTGAGCAGTTCTTC. This gives the protein CATSDAPDYRGEQFF.

The chain employs TRBV12-3 or TRBV12-4 and TRBJ1-4, with 10 bases that match TRBD1. The CDR3 contains 16 residues. With 5 bases clipped from V and 3 bases from J, the junction kept 6 bases outside the gene matches. This chain's CDR3 is CASSNGQGGPNEKLFF. The CDR3 region has the DNA TGTGCCAGCAGTAACGGACAGGGGGGACCTAATGAAAAACTGTTTTTT.

This clonotype was recorded at least ten times. This rearrangement joins TRBV5-1 to TRBJ1-1, with D unclear. This CDR3 has 13 residues. V dropped 1 base and J dropped 1 base, with 5 bases sitting between them. Germline lookup yields CDR1 SGHRS and CDR2 YFSETQ. Here the CDR3 reads CASSLSANTEAFF. Written as DNA, the CDR3 is TGCGCCAGCAGCTTGTCGGCGAACACTGAAGCTTTCTTT. The full variable domain, rest sourced from reference TRBV5-1 and TRBJ1-1, is KAGVTQTPRYLIKTRGQQVTLSCSPISGHRSVSWYQQTPGQGLQFLFEYFSETQRNKGNFPGRFSGRQFSNSRSEMNVSTLELGDSALYLCASSLSANTEAFFGQGTRLTVV.

This clonotype has only one observation. A much bigger clone sits one base away, suggesting this may be a read error. For the CDR3, the DNA is TGTGCCAGCAGTTTAATCGCCGGGAAGACCCAGTACTTC. Its protein product is CASSLIAGKTQYF. The chain recombines TRBV12-3 or TRBV12-4 with TRBJ2-5; D is perhaps TRBD2 (5 bases). Between the trimmed V and J ends, which lost 2 bases and 6 bases, there was a span of 10 bases. CDR3 length: 13 residues.

This clonotype was observed once. V is TRBV6-1 and J is TRBJ1-5; D is uncertain. This CDR3 comprises 13 residues. CDR1 is MNHNS and CDR2 is SASEGT in the germline V gene. CDR3 sequence (DNA): TGTGCTAGCCACCTTACGGACCGCTCGCCCCAGCATTTT. Translation: CASHLTDRSPQHF.

This clonotype was observed a handful of times. The chain is built from TRBV29-1 and TRBJ2-5; unclear D gene. The germline V gene encodes CDR1 SQVTM and CDR2 ANQGSEA. This CDR3 contains 13 residues. V lost 8 bases and J 1 base, leaving 14 bases between the germline ends. In DNA, the CDR3 is TGCAGCTCCTCAGGAGTGGCCCAAGAGACCCAGTACTTC. Translation gives CSSSGVAQETQYF.

This clonotype has just a few counts. The junction does not match germline at one end; this may be a read error. The chain joins TRBV7-7 to TRBJ2-3; D is unclear. The germline gives CDR1 SSHAT, CDR2 FNYEAQ (reference sequence). The CDR3 is made up of 14 amino acids. CDR3 nucleotide sequence: TGTGCTAGCAGCCAGGACGGCTACACAGATACGCAGTATTTT. Amino acids: CASSQDGYTDTQYF. Variable domain in full (rest from reference TRBV7-7 and TRBJ2-3): GAGVSQSPRYKVTKRGQDVTLRCDPISSHATLYWYQQALGQGPEFLTYFNYEAQPDKSGLPSDRFSAERPEGSISTLTIQRTEQRDSAMYRCASSQDGYTDTQYFGPGTRLTVL.

J is TRBJ2-5 and V is TRBV27, with 12 bases identical to TRBD2. CDR1 and CDR2 (germline): MNHEY, SMNVEV (reference sequence). Trimming took 4 bases from V and 3 from J; bases not matched to a gene: 6. There are 16 residues in the CDR3. In nucleotides, the CDR3 is TGTGCCAGCAGTTCAAGACTAGCGGGGGAAAAAGAGACCCAGTACTTC. Protein sequence: CASSSRLAGEKETQYF.

This rearrangement joins TRBV29-1 to TRBJ2-1; no clear D gene. Germline V lookup: CDR1 SQVTM, CDR2 ANQGSEA. The CDR3 is made up of 11 amino acids. V was trimmed by 3 bases and J by 12 bases, leaving 12 bases between them. For the CDR3, the DNA is TGCAGCGTTGAGGTCGGGTTGATGCAGTTCTTC. Translated, it gives CSVEVGLMQFF.

Concerning this clonotype itself: This may come from a read error, since a much larger clone is one base off. J is TRBJ2-5 and V is TRBV27; D perhaps matches TRBD2 (7 bases). V was pared by 2 bases and J by 11 bases, with 18 bases between. The CDR3 is 14 amino acids. Per germline, CDR1 MNHEY and CDR2 SMNVEV (reference sequence). The chain's CDR3 is CASSLGGAYNEQYF. Here the CDR3 DNA reads TGTGCCAGCAGTTTAGGGGGGGCCTACAATGAGCAGTACTTC.

The chain links TRBV7-2 to TRBJ1-1; 7 nucleotides align to TRBD1. Germline V lookup: CDR1 SGHTA, CDR2 FQGNSA. With 2 bases clipped from V and 4 bases from J, the junction kept 7 bases outside the gene matches. The CDR3 totals 15 residues. CDR3: CASSLSTGWGTEAFF. The CDR3 nucleotides read TGTGCCAGCAGCTTATCGACAGGGTGGGGCACTGAAGCTTTCTTT.

This clonotype was found a few times. The V gene is TRBV20-1, the J gene TRBJ2-1; no firm D call. The length of the CDR3 is 13 residues. Trimming shortened V by 7 bases and J by 4 bases, and 14 bases separated the two germline ends. Germline V gene sequence: CDR1 DFQATT, CDR2 SNEGSKA (reference sequence). The CDR3 bases are TGCAGTGTGGTCCCCGCACCTTACAATGAGCAGTTCTTC. This sequence encodes CSVVPAPYNEQFF.

In its sample, this clonotype was seen a few times. The CDR3 protein is CSAPGAAVIQITDTQYF. The CDR3 region has the DNA TGCAGTGCTCCAGGGGCTGCGGTCATCCAGATCACAGATACGCAGTATTTT. The chain combines TRBV20-1 with TRBJ2-3, with D tentatively TRBD1 (6 bases). This CDR3 has 17 residues. CDR1 is DFQATT and CDR2 is SNEGSKA in the germline V gene (reference sequence). Deletions cut 5 bases from V and 2 bases from J, with 23 bases between.

The chain has TRBV9 and TRBJ2-1; D gene unclear. The CDR3 runs to 13 residues. The V gene's germline CDR1 is SGDLS and CDR2 YYNGEE. The V end was cut by 3 bases, the J end by 9 bases, with 13 bases between. The CDR3 DNA reads as TGTGCCAGCAGCGCGCTACAGACGAGTGAGCAGTTCTTC. Its protein is CASSALQTSEQFF.

With regard to this clonotype: Mismatch with germline at one junction end may stem from a read error. The chain carries TRBV6-5 and TRBJ1-2; D might be TRBD1 (5 bases). The length of the CDR3 is 14 residues. The germline gives CDR1 MNHEY, CDR2 SVGAGI. The CDR3 DNA follows: TGTGTCAGCAGTTACAGGTCCTTGAACTATGGCTACACCTTC. Translated, it gives CVSSYRSLNYGYTF.

This chain links TRBV29-1 with TRBJ2-5, with no clear D. Between the trimmed V and J ends, which lost 5 bases and 4 bases, there was a span of 5 bases. CDR1 is SQVTM, CDR2 ANQGSEA, per germline. CDR3 size: 10 residues. The CDR3 spells CSVFLETQYF. The CDR3 DNA reads TGCAGCGTTTTTCTAGAGACCCAGTACTTC.

This chain uses TRBV29-1 with TRBJ1-5, with D perhaps TRBD1 (5 bases). Germline assignment: CDR1 SQVTM and CDR2 ANQGSEA. Trimming stripped 3 bases from V and 11 bases from J, with 11 bases between. CDR3 length: 11 amino acids. The CDR3 DNA is TGCAGCGTTGATGAAGGGGCGGCCCAGCATTTT. It yields the protein CSVDEGAAQHF.

This clonotype was counted a few times. This chain links TRBV29-1 with TRBJ2-2; weak D call: TRBD1 (6 bases). V was cut by 7 bases and J by 2 bases, with 14 bases left in between. This CDR3 spans 14 amino acids. Germline CDR1 is SQVTM and CDR2 is ANQGSEA. In nucleotides, the CDR3 is TGCAGCGCTCTTGGACAGACCAACACCGGGGAGCTGTTTTTT. This encodes CSALGQTNTGELFF.

This clonotype showed up just a few times. This rearrangement joins TRBV7-8 to TRBJ1-1; no clear D gene. The CDR3 spans 15 residues. The germline CDR1 and CDR2 sequences are SGHVS and FQNEAQ. Trimming took off 2 bases at V and 2 bases at J, with 12 bases between the two ends. DNA of the CDR3: TGTGCCAGCAGCTTAAGGCGGCAGACCAACACTGAAGCTTTCTTT. Translating it yields CASSLRRQTNTEAFF.

V and J are TRBV9 and TRBJ2-5; D uncertain. V was cut by 0 bases and J by 1 base, with 7 bases left in between. The CDR3 covers 14 residues. Germline CDR1 is SGDLS and CDR2 is YYNGEE. The CDR3 sequence is CASSVDGSQETQYF. As DNA, the CDR3 is TGTGCCAGCAGCGTAGACGGCAGCCAAGAGACCCAGTACTTC.

J is TRBJ2-7 and V is TRBV4-1; D is unclear. V lost 0 bases to trimming and J lost 3 bases, with 6 bases between them. The CDR3 has 13 residues. From germline, CDR1 is MGHRA and CDR2 YSYEKL. CDR3 DNA sequence: TGCGCCAGCAGCCAAGATATGAACTACGAGCAGTACTTC. Its translation: CASSQDMNYEQYF.